The 19 T cell receptor beta chains listed next were all sequenced from one sample in a study of cytomegalovirus exposure and HLA in healthy donors. Measured with immunoSEQ multiplex PCR; TCRdb has only the in-frame clones, and not every one. The sample lists approximately 71,000 clones, approximately 90% occurring once. The sample was PBMCs. These receptors came from a man aged 18 to 35 in good health and CMV-seronegative.

The chain links TRBV28 to TRBJ1-2; D may be TRBD1 (5 bases). The V and J ends lost 8 bases and 3 bases respectively, with 10 bases between them. CDR1 is MDHEN, CDR2 SYDVKM, per germline. The CDR3 extends over 12 amino acids. The CDR3 DNA reads as TGTGCCAGCTCAGGGCTTGACTATGGCTACACCTTC. Its translation is CASSGLDYGYTF.

The J gene is TRBJ2-7, the V gene TRBV30; 8 positions agree with TRBD1. There are 14 residues in the CDR3. Germline V gene lookup returns CDR1 GTSNPN and CDR2 SVGIG (reference sequence). V shed 0 bases, J shed 6 bases, and the junction held 7 bases outside the gene matches. The DNA of the CDR3 is TGTGCCTGGAGTGTAAGACAGGGGATCGGCGAGCAGTACTTC. Protein: CAWSVRQGIGEQYF.

The chain couples TRBV7-2 to TRBJ2-2; TRBD1 matches at 8 bases. This CDR3 region has 14 residues. From germline, CDR1 is SGHTA and CDR2 FQGNSA. Unmatched junction bases numbered 3, after V lost 5 bases and J lost 4 bases. This CDR3 reads CASSTTGVTGELFF. The CDR3 bases are TGTGCCAGCAGCACGACAGGGGTCACCGGGGAGCTGTTTTTT.

This clone was observed a few times. The rearrangement links TRBV7-9 to TRBJ1-2, with a possible D match to TRBD1 (5 bases). In germline, CDR1 is SEHNR, CDR2 FQNEAQ (reference sequence). V lost 5 bases, J lost 3 bases, and 19 bases lay in between. The CDR3 has 16 amino acids. Here the CDR3 DNA reads TGTGCCAGCAGCCCGACGGGAGGGGATAGGGACTATGGCTACACCTTC. Translating gives CASSPTGGDRDYGYTF.

The rearrangement links TRBV28 to TRBJ1-1; 7 bases are a match to TRBD1. Germline V gene data show CDR1 as MDHEN and CDR2 as SYDVKM. The length of the CDR3 is 15 residues. J gave up 6 bases and V 3 bases, and 10 bases lay outside the gene matches. CDR3 residues: CASSLGDRDMPEAFF. Here the CDR3 DNA reads TGTGCCAGCAGTTTGGGCGACAGGGATATGCCTGAAGCTTTCTTT. Full variable domain (remainder filled in from reference TRBV28 and TRBJ1-1): DVKVTQSSRYLVKRTGEKVFLECVQDMDHENMFWYRQDPGLGLRLIYFSYDVKMKEKGDIPEGYSVSREKKERFSLILESASTNQTSMYLCASSLGDRDMPEAFFGQGTRLTVV.

This clone appeared once. The chain couples TRBV4-3 to TRBJ2-1; 11 bases map to TRBD2. This CDR3 is 17 amino acids long. Germline V gene lookup returns CDR1 LGHNA and CDR2 YSLEER. Trimming at V came to 4 bases and at J to 4 bases, leaving 9 bases not matched to a gene. The CDR3 sequence: CASSPHEIAGGYNEQFF. The CDR3 nucleotides are TGCGCCAGCAGCCCACATGAGATAGCGGGAGGGTACAATGAGCAGTTCTTC.

The rearrangement uses TRBV18 and TRBJ1-2, with D uncertain. Germline V gene sequence: CDR1 KGHSH, CDR2 LQKENI. The CDR3 is 13 amino acids. Trimming shortened V by 3 bases and J by 2 bases, and 7 bases separated the two germline ends. CDR3 sequence reads: CASSPEQNYGYTF. In DNA form, the CDR3 reads TGTGCCAGCTCACCGGAGCAGAACTATGGCTACACCTTC.

The chain employs TRBV10-3 and TRBJ2-1, with D possibly matching TRBD2 (6 bases). This CDR3 comprises 15 residues. In germline, CDR1 is ENHRY, CDR2 SYGVKD. The V end lost 10 bases, the J end lost 0 bases, and 16 bases lay between the germline ends. CDR3 bases: TGTGCCAGCCAGCGCTCCGGGAGCTCCTACAATGAGCAGTTCTTC. Translated: CASQRSGSSYNEQFF.

This chain links TRBV18 with TRBJ2-5; possibly TRBD2 for D (6 bases). V dropped 3 bases and J dropped 2 bases, with 13 bases sitting between them. The CDR3 length is 15 residues. Germline V gene sequence: CDR1 KGHSH, CDR2 LQKENI. The CDR3 DNA sequence: TGTGCCAGCTCACCCCAGGGAGGTGTTCAAGAGACCCAGTACTTC. Amino acid sequence: CASSPQGGVQETQYF.

The count of this clone is one. The chain couples TRBV28 to TRBJ2-7; possibly TRBD1 for D (6 bases). This CDR3 spans 14 amino acids. The V gene lost 3 bases and the J gene lost 3 bases, with 12 bases spanning the gap. Germline CDR1 MDHEN, CDR2 SYDVKM. The CDR3 loop reads CASSFPDRSYEQYF. The DNA of the CDR3 is TGTGCCAGCAGTTTTCCGGACAGAAGCTACGAGCAGTACTTC.

The rearrangement uses TRBV19 and TRBJ1-3, with 7 nucleotides matching TRBD1. V was clipped by 9 bases and J by 0 bases; unmatched bases: 11. The CDR3 is 16 residues long. Germline CDR1 is LNHDA and CDR2 is SQIVND (reference sequence). Here the CDR3 DNA reads TGTGCCAGCCTCCCAGGACAGGTCTTCTCTGGAAACACCATATATTTT. It translates to CASLPGQVFSGNTIYF.

V gene TRBV9 combines with J gene TRBJ2-1, with 10 bases identical to TRBD2. Germline V gene lookup returns CDR1 SGDLS and CDR2 YYNGEE. CDR3 size: 17 residues. The trim removed 0 bases at V and 6 bases at J, leaving 9 bases unmatched. CDR3 in amino acids: CASSVDLAGEGFNEQFF. CDR3 DNA: TGTGCCAGCAGCGTAGACCTAGCGGGAGAAGGTTTCAATGAGCAGTTCTTC.

The rearrangement links TRBV29-1 to TRBJ2-1; 7 positions agree with TRBD1. J lost 5 bases, V lost 5 bases, and 15 bases had no gene match. CDR3 length: 16 amino acids. Germline V lookup: CDR1 SQVTM, CDR2 ANQGSEA. The chain's CDR3 is CSVPPQTGFYDNEQFF. The CDR3 DNA sequence: TGCAGCGTTCCACCACAGACAGGGTTTTATGACAATGAGCAGTTCTTC.

V and J are TRBV6-5 and TRBJ2-7, with a weak D call TRBD1 (6 bases). V was trimmed by 6 bases and J by 1 base, leaving 16 bases between them. The CDR3 consists of 15 residues. Germline CDR1 and CDR2: MNHEY and SVGAGI. This CDR3 reads CASSTNRAGSYEQYF. The CDR3 nucleotides are TGTGCCAGCAGCACCAACAGGGCCGGGTCCTACGAGCAGTACTTC.

The chain recombines TRBV11-1 with TRBJ2-7, with TRBD2 as a possible D gene (6 bases). Germline V gene lookup returns CDR1 SGHAT and CDR2 FQDESV (reference sequence). This CDR3 is 17 amino acids long. V shed 7 bases and J shed 0 bases, with 22 bases lying between them. The CDR3 spells CASTSSLGRGSSYEQYF. DNA for the CDR3: TGTGCCAGCACCTCCTCCCTAGGGCGGGGTTCCTCCTACGAGCAGTACTTC.

The chain combines TRBV5-1 with TRBJ2-3, with TRBD2 identical over 10 bases. V trimming: 3 bases; J trimming: 2 bases; junction bases outside the gene matches: 6. Germline V gives CDR1 SGHRS, CDR2 YFSETQ. The CDR3 is made up of 16 amino acids. Here the CDR3 reads CASSSDSGRVTDTQYF. The CDR3 coding sequence is TGCGCCAGCAGCTCAGACAGCGGGAGGGTCACAGATACGCAGTATTTT. Looking up the rest from reference TRBV5-1 and TRBJ2-3 gives the full variable domain: KAGVTQTPRYLIKTRGQQVTLSCSPISGHRSVSWYQQTPGQGLQFLFEYFSETQRNKGNFPGRFSGRQFSNSRSEMNVSTLELGDSALYLCASSSDSGRVTDTQYFGPGTRLTVL.

The chain links TRBV9 to TRBJ2-4; 8 bases match TRBD2. The ends lost 0 bases at V and 0 bases at J; junction bases unmatched: 8. CDR3 length: 18 residues. CDR1 and CDR2 from the germline V gene are SGDLS and YYNGEE. This CDR3 is CASSVEDSGNPAKNIQYF. Here the CDR3 DNA reads TGTGCCAGCAGCGTAGAAGATAGCGGGAACCCAGCCAAAAACATTCAGTACTTC.

CDR3 loop: CASSLGQGLDTQYF. CDR3 DNA sequence: TGCGCCAGCAGCTTGGGCCAGGGATTGGATACGCAGTATTTT. The V call is TRBV5-1, the J call TRBJ2-3; a weak D match, TRBD1 (5 bases). Germline loops: CDR1 SGHRS, CDR2 YFSETQ. CDR3 length: 14 amino acids. Trimming took off 0 bases at V and 6 bases at J, with 11 bases between the two ends.

A remark on this clone: Other nucleotide sequences in the sample specify the same CDR3. The CDR3 DNA is TGTGCCAGCAGCTTGGGACTAGCGGGAGGGAATGAGCAGTTCTTC. Encoded protein: CASSLGLAGGNEQFF. The rearrangement joins TRBV7-2 to TRBJ2-1, with 16 positions matching TRBD2. Germline-derived CDR1 and CDR2 are SGHTA and FQGNSA. This CDR3 region has 15 residues. V lost 3 bases to trimming and J lost 7 bases; unmatched junction nucleotides: 0. Full variable domain (outside the CDR3, taken from reference TRBV7-2 and TRBJ2-1): GAGVSQSPSNKVTEKGKDVELRCDPISGHTALYWYRQSLGQGLEFLIYFQGNSAPDKSGLPSDRFSAERTGGSVSTLTIQRTQQEDSAVYLCASSLGLAGGNEQFFGPGTRLTVL.